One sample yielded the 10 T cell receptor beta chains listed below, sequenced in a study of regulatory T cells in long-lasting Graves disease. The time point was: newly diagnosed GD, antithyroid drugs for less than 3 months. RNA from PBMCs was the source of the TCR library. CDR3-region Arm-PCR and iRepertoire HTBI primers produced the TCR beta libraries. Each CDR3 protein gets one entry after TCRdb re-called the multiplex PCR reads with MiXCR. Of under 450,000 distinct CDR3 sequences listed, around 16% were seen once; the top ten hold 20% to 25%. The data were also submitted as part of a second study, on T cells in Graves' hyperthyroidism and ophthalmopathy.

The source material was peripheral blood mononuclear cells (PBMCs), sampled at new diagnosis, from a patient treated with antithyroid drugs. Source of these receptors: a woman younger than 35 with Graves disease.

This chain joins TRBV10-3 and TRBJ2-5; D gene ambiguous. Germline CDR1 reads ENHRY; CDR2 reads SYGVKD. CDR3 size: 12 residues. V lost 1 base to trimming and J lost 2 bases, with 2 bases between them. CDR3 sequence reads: CAISEFQETQYF. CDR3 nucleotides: TGTGCCATCAGTGAGTTTCAAGAGACCCAGTACTTC.

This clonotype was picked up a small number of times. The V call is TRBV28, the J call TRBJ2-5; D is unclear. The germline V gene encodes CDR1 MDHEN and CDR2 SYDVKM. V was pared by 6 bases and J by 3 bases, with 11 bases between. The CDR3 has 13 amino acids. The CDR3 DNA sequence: TGTGCCAGCAGCCCTTCTGTCGAAGAGACCCAGTACTTC. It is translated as CASSPSVEETQYF.

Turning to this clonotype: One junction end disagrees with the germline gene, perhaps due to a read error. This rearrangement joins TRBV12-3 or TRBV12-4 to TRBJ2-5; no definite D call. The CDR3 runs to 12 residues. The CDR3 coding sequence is TGTGCCAGCAGCCCCATCCAAAAGACCCAGTACTTC. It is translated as CASSPIQKTQYF.

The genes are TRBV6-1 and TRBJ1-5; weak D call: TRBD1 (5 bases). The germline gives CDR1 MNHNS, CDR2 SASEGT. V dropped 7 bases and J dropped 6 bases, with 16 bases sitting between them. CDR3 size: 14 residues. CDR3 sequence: CASTAGGGGQPQHF. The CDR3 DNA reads TGTGCCAGCACCGCGGGGGGTGGTGGTCAGCCCCAGCATTTT.

The CDR3 DNA is TGCGCCAGCCGGAGGACTAGCGGATTCTACAATGAGCAGTTCTTC. Translated, it gives CASRRTSGFYNEQFF. This chain uses TRBV5-1 with TRBJ2-1; 10 bases fit TRBD2. The V segment lost 7 bases and the J segment 3 bases; nucleotides outside the gene matches: 7. Germline loops: CDR1 SGHRS, CDR2 YFSETQ. The CDR3 runs to 15 residues.

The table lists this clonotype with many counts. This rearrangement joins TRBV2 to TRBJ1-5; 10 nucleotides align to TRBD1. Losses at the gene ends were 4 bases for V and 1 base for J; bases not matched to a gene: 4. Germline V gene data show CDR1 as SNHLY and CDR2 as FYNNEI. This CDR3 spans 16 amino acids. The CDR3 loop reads CASSVRDRGSNQPQHF. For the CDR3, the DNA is TGTGCCAGCAGTGTCCGGGACAGGGGAAGCAATCAGCCCCAGCATTTT.

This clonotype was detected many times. CDR3 loop: CASSSVGVVETQYF. The CDR3 bases are TGTGCCAGCAGCTCGGTGGGGGTGGTGGAGACCCAGTACTTC. The rearrangement uses TRBV7-9 and TRBJ2-5, with D possibly called TRBD1 or TRBD2 (5 bases each). The CDR3 is 14 residues long. The V gene's germline CDR1 is SEHNR and CDR2 FQNEAQ (reference sequence). V was cut by 4 bases and J by 5 bases, with 14 bases left in between.

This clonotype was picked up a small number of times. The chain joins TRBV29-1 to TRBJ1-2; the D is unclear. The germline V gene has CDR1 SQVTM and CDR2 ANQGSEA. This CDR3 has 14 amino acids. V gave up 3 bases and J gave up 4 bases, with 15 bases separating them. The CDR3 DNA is TGCAGCGTTGAGAGGCAGGATAGAGCCTATGGCTACACCTTC. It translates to CSVERQDRAYGYTF.

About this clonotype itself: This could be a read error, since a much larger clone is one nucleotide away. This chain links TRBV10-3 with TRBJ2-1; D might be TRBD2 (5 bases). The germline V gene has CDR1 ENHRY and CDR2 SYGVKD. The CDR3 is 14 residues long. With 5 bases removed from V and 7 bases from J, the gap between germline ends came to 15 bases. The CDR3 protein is CAISYSGTRNEQFF. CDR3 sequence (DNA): TGTGCCATCAGTTACTCGGGTACTAGAAATGAGCAGTTCTTC.

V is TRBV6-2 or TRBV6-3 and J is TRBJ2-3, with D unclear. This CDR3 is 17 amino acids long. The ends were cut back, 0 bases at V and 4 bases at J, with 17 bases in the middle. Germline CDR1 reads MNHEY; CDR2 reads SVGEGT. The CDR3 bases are TGTGCCAGCAGTTACTCTACCTACCCTTTTAGTCCAGATACGCAGTATTTT. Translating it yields CASSYSTYPFSPDTQYF.